These 5 T cell receptor beta chains originate from one sample sequenced in a study of blood T cell repertoires in COVID-19. The table came from immunoSEQ multiplex PCR; TCRdb's copy has only in-frame clones and leaves some out. Of roughly 150,000 clones listed, around 86% are singletons. Source material: peripheral blood. The receptor source for this set is a human donor in a cohort sampled during active COVID-19.

The chain is built from TRBV7-6 and TRBJ1-2; D ambiguous. Germline V gene data show CDR1 as SGHVS and CDR2 as FNYEAQ. The CDR3 covers 13 residues. V was shortened by 1 base and J by 4 bases, with 7 bases between the two germline ends. The CDR3 DNA reads as TGTGCCAGCAGCTTAGGAGGAGGCTATGGCTACACCTTC. Encoded protein: CASSLGGGYGYTF.

The V and J genes are TRBV18 and TRBJ1-2; a possible D gene is TRBD1 (5 bases). The CDR3 spans 15 residues. CDR1 and CDR2 from the germline V gene are KGHSH and LQKENI. The V end lost 2 bases, the J end lost 3 bases, and 13 bases lay between the germline ends. The CDR3 DNA reads TGTGCCAGCTCACCAGGTTCAGGGAGGGACTATGGCTACACCTTC. It codes for CASSPGSGRDYGYTF.

The gene calls are TRBV5-4 and TRBJ1-1, with a weak D call TRBD1 (5 bases). Germline CDR1 reads SGHNT; CDR2 reads YYREEE (reference sequence). Trimming took 1 base from V and 5 from J, leaving 6 bases between them. This CDR3 is 12 amino acids long. Written as DNA, the CDR3 is TGTGCCAGCAGCTTGCGGGGGACTGAAGCTTTCTTT. As protein: CASSLRGTEAFF.

The chain links TRBV9 to TRBJ1-2; D remains ambiguous. V dropped 4 bases and J dropped 0 bases, with 13 bases sitting between them. Germline CDR1 is SGDLS and CDR2 is YYNGEE. This CDR3 comprises 15 residues. In DNA form, the CDR3 reads TGTGCCAGCAGCCCCACTCCTCTAGCTAACTATGGCTACACCTTC. It translates to CASSPTPLANYGYTF.

This clone was counted once. The rearrangement joins TRBV5-5 to TRBJ2-7, with TRBD1 matching over 9 bases. J gave up 2 bases and V 0 bases, and 0 bases lay outside the gene matches. Germline-derived CDR1 and CDR2 are SGHKS and YYEKEE (reference sequence). The CDR3 contains 14 residues. The chain's CDR3 is CASSLGTGAYEQYF. DNA for the CDR3: TGTGCCAGCAGCTTGGGGACAGGGGCCTACGAGCAGTACTTC.